This T cell receptor beta chain stems from a study of cytomegalovirus exposure and HLA in healthy donors. General study points: As a later analysis showed, several of the most significant clusters appeared to be linked to common viral pathogens.

PCR was performed using 60 Vbeta and 13 Jbeta primers. This table comes from immunoSEQ multiplex PCR, and its TCRdb copy is limited to in-frame clones, with some not included. Altogether 180,000 or so clones are present, 70% to 85% being singletons, with the ten largest covering 0.098%. This clone was detected only once. Its specificity is unknown. The source material was PBMCs. This clonotype originated in a boy between 2 and 15 years old in good health and CMV-seronegative.

DNA of the CDR3: TGCGCCAGCAGCTTGGACTCGGGGGGCGAGCAGTACTTC. It codes for CASSLDSGGEQYF. The chain recombines TRBV5-1 with TRBJ2-7; TRBD2 aligns across 7 bases. In germline, CDR1 is SGHRS, CDR2 YFSETQ. The length of the CDR3 is 13 residues. V was pared by 0 bases and J by 6 bases, with 3 bases of the junction left unmatched. Complete variable domain (other parts from reference TRBV5-1 and TRBJ2-7): KAGVTQTPRYLIKTRGQQVTLSCSPISGHRSVSWYQQTPGQGLQFLFEYFSETQRNKGNFPGRFSGRQFSNSRSEMNVSTLELGDSALYLCASSLDSGGEQYFGPGTRLTVT.